This T cell receptor beta chain was sequenced for a study of blood T cell repertoires in COVID-19. Study as a whole: The samples span acute and convalescent COVID-19 from the United States, Italy and Spain. Sources were T cells, B-cell-depleted T cells, or PBMCs; the material itself was cDNA or gDNA.

This CDR3 is 14 amino acids long. The V gene's germline CDR1 is SGHRS and CDR2 YFSETQ. Between the trimmed V and J ends, which lost 5 bases and 2 bases, there was a span of 13 bases. Original processing methods: Reference gene primer amplification yielded estimated nucleated cell counts. The repertoire was sequenced with immunoSEQ multiplex PCR; TCRdb's copy has only in-frame clones and lacks some. V and J calls and clone size come straight from that table; D and trimming were deduced from the DNA. The table records a few hundred thousand clones, about 85% of them present only once. Seattle patients were enrolled while actively infected and followed longitudinally.

The sequencing sample was made of peripheral blood. The J gene is TRBJ1-1, the V gene TRBV5-1; D unclear. The receptor was derived from a human donor with COVID-19, enrolled during active disease. The donor label of this sample is uncertain. CDR3 sequence reads: CASRTQTSNTEAFF. The CDR3 DNA follows: TGCGCCAGCAGGACACAGACAAGTAACACTGAAGCTTTCTTT.